Shown below are 26 T cell receptor beta chains from a single sample sequenced in a study of blood T cell repertoires in COVID-19. This table comes from immunoSEQ multiplex PCR, and its TCRdb copy is limited to in-frame clones, with some not included. The table has 360,000 or so clones, 89% seen once. The material sequenced was PBMCs or T cells enriched from blood (not recorded which). The receptor set was obtained from a woman between 25 and 40 years old who had recovered from COVID-19.

The chain recombines TRBV5-5 with TRBJ2-2, with 7 bases fitting TRBD1. V lost 3 bases and J lost 2; bases outside the gene matches: 4. Germline CDR1 SGHKS, CDR2 YYEKEE (reference sequence). The CDR3 consists of 15 residues. CDR3 DNA: TGTGCCAGCAGCTACCGACAGGGAAACACCGGGGAGCTGTTTTTT. Protein: CASSYRQGNTGELFF.

CDR3 coding DNA: TGTGCCAGCAGCTGGGACAGGCAGCGGGAGCTGTTTTTT. This encodes CASSWDRQRELFF. The chain is built from TRBV7-9 and TRBJ2-2, with 8 bases matching TRBD1. After removal of 4 bases from V and 9 bases from J, the junction contained 4 bases not matched to a gene. This CDR3 region has 13 residues. Germline loops: CDR1 SEHNR, CDR2 FQNEAQ (reference sequence).

The chain joins TRBV19 to TRBJ2-7; maybe TRBD1 (6 bases). V gave up 10 bases and J gave up 3 bases, with 19 bases separating them. The CDR3 covers 14 residues. Germline-derived CDR1 and CDR2 are LNHDA and SQIVND (reference sequence). CDR3 loop: CATSTGSLFYEQYF. The CDR3 coding sequence is TGTGCCACGTCGACAGGCTCTCTCTTCTACGAGCAGTACTTC.

The chain combines TRBV9 with TRBJ2-7, with TRBD1 as a possible D gene (6 bases). The CDR3 has 15 amino acids. The V and J ends lost 0 bases and 0 bases respectively, with 10 bases between them. From germline, CDR1 is SGDLS and CDR2 YYNGEE. The CDR3 sequence: CASSVASRGSYEQYF. The CDR3 DNA reads TGTGCCAGCAGCGTAGCGAGCAGGGGCTCCTACGAGCAGTACTTC.

The CDR3 region has the DNA TGTGCCAGCAGCTCCGGACTAGTCTCCAATGAGCAGTTCTTC. Translated, it gives CASSSGLVSNEQFF. This chain joins TRBV5-8 and TRBJ2-1; TRBD2 matches 7 bases. Germline V gene sequence: CDR1 SGHTS, CDR2 YDEGEE. The CDR3 extends over 14 amino acids. The J segment lost 6 bases and the V segment lost 3 bases, leaving 6 bases of the junction unmatched.

This clone was picked up a small number of times. The V and J genes are TRBV18 and TRBJ2-7; 11 nucleotides align to TRBD2. The V gene end was trimmed by 8 bases and the J gene end by 5 bases; junction bases not matched to a gene: 8. CDR3 size: 14 residues. CDR1 is KGHSH, CDR2 LQKENI, per germline. CDR3 nucleotide sequence: TGTGCCAGCCTCGCAGGGACTAGCGGCGACGAGCAGTACTTC. Translating it yields CASLAGTSGDEQYF.

The rearrangement joins TRBV13 to TRBJ1-1; possibly TRBD1 for D (5 bases). Trimming removed 2 bases from V and 6 bases from J, with 7 bases in between. The CDR3 covers 12 residues. CDR1 PRHDT and CDR2 FYEKMQ come from the germline V gene (reference sequence). CDR3 nucleotide sequence: TGTGCCAGCAGCTTAAGGGGCCCTGAAGCTTTCTTT. This gives the protein CASSLRGPEAFF.

This clone was observed a single time. The chain joins TRBV7-8 to TRBJ1-6, with D possibly matching TRBD1 (5 bases). The length of the CDR3 is 15 residues. V dropped 1 base and J dropped 7 bases, with 11 bases sitting between them. Germline values: CDR1 SGHVS, CDR2 FQNEAQ. This CDR3 is CASSLVSGRNSPLHF. DNA of the CDR3: TGTGCCAGCAGCTTAGTTTCAGGGCGCAATTCACCCCTCCACTTT.

The chain is built from TRBV18 and TRBJ2-7, with D perhaps TRBD2 (6 bases). There are 15 residues in the CDR3. Germline V CDR1 and CDR2: KGHSH, LQKENI. The ends were cut back, 5 bases at V and 6 bases at J, with 20 bases in the middle. CDR3 in amino acids: CASSGRGGVWIEQYF. The CDR3, as DNA: TGTGCCAGCTCAGGGCGAGGAGGGGTTTGGATCGAGCAGTACTTC.

This chain joins TRBV12-3 or TRBV12-4 and TRBJ2-3, with D maybe TRBD2 (5 bases). The V and J ends lost 8 bases and 4 bases respectively, with 13 bases between them. CDR3 length equals 13 residues. Here the CDR3 reads CASWVYSADTQYF. The CDR3 nucleotides are TGTGCCAGCTGGGTTTATAGCGCAGATACGCAGTATTTT.

The V call is TRBV19, the J call TRBJ2-7, with 8 bases aligning to TRBD1. The V and J ends lost 8 bases and 1 base, in that order; junction bases with no gene match: 16. The CDR3 consists of 17 residues. Germline loops: CDR1 LNHDA, CDR2 SQIVND (reference sequence). In DNA, the CDR3 is TGTGCCAGTTCGGACAGGGTCGGACTTTACGAGTCCTACGAGCAGTACTTC. This gives the protein CASSDRVGLYESYEQYF.

This chain links TRBV18 with TRBJ2-7, with TRBD1 matching 8 bases. The CDR3 has 14 residues. Trimming at V came to 2 bases and at J to 3 bases, leaving 3 bases not matched to a gene. The germline gives CDR1 KGHSH, CDR2 LQKENI. This CDR3 is CASSPSGTGYEQYF. For the CDR3, the DNA is TGTGCCAGCTCACCATCCGGGACAGGCTACGAGCAGTACTTC.

V and J are TRBV5-4 and TRBJ2-1; 9 bases are shared with TRBD1. CDR3 length: 13 residues. The V gene's germline CDR1 is SGHNT and CDR2 YYREEE (reference sequence). With V trimmed by 5 bases and J by 8 bases, 5 bases remained unmatched. Written as DNA, the CDR3 is TGTGCCAGCAGTCGGGACAGGGTACATGAGCAGTTCTTC. Encoded protein: CASSRDRVHEQFF.

The chain couples TRBV5-5 to TRBJ1-3; D is unresolved. This CDR3 is 16 amino acids long. The germline V gene has CDR1 SGHKS and CDR2 YYEKEE (reference sequence). Between the trimmed V and J ends, which lost 1 base and 4 bases, there was a span of 15 bases. CDR3 in DNA: TGTGCCAGCAGCTTGTGGCCCCGGGTATCGGGAAACACCATATATTTT. It translates to CASSLWPRVSGNTIYF.

The V call is TRBV6-5, the J call TRBJ2-7; 7 bases are shared with TRBD1. From germline, CDR1 is MNHEY and CDR2 SVGAGI. The ends lost 10 bases at V and 0 bases at J; junction bases unmatched: 9. The length of the CDR3 is 14 residues. CDR3 sequence reads: CATSTGLSSYEQYF. The CDR3 DNA is TGTGCCACCTCGACAGGGCTAAGCTCCTACGAGCAGTACTTC.

The CDR3 loop reads CASSSGLATYEQYF. The CDR3 nucleotides are TGTGCCAGCAGCTCTGGACTAGCGACCTACGAGCAGTACTTC. This chain uses TRBV6-6 with TRBJ2-7, with 9 bases lining up with TRBD2. Per germline, CDR1 MNHNY and CDR2 SVGAGI (reference sequence). With V trimmed by 6 bases and J by 2 bases, 5 bases remained unmatched. This CDR3 spans 14 amino acids.

The table lists this clone with a count of one. CDR3 DNA sequence: TGCAGCTCCCTGTCCGCGGAAAAATACAATGAGCAGTTCTTC. Its protein is CSSLSAEKYNEQFF. The gene calls are TRBV29-1 and TRBJ2-1, with D hard to call. The V and J ends lost 8 bases and 4 bases respectively, with 18 bases between them. Germline V CDR1 and CDR2: SQVTM, ANQGSEA. The CDR3 covers 14 residues.

In its sample, this clone was seen a few times. The chain is built from TRBV5-1 and TRBJ2-1; 9 nucleotides agree with TRBD1. V dropped 4 bases and J dropped 6; count of bases not matched to a gene: 11. Per the germline V gene, CDR1 is SGHRS and CDR2 is YFSETQ. The CDR3 is 16 residues long. The CDR3 sequence is CASSPRDRALTNEQFF. As DNA, the CDR3 is TGCGCCAGCAGCCCCCGGGACAGGGCCTTAACCAATGAGCAGTTCTTC. The full variable domain, rest sourced from reference TRBV5-1 and TRBJ2-1, is KAGVTQTPRYLIKTRGQQVTLSCSPISGHRSVSWYQQTPGQGLQFLFEYFSETQRNKGNFPGRFSGRQFSNSRSEMNVSTLELGDSALYLCASSPRDRALTNEQFFGPGTRLTVL.

This chain joins TRBV21-1 and TRBJ2-3; the table's D call of TRBD2 was not tested on the DNA. TRBV21-1 is flagged as a pseudogene. The CDR3 is 18 residues long. The CDR3 DNA reads as TGTGCCAGCAGCAATCCGGGGTGGACTAGCGGGACACTAGATACGCAGTATTTT. It yields the protein CASSNPGWTSGTLDTQYF.

V gene TRBV30 combines with J gene TRBJ1-2; perhaps TRBD1 as D (5 bases). Looked up from germline, CDR1 is GTSNPN and CDR2 is SVGIG (reference sequence). V gave up 5 bases and J gave up 4 bases, with 11 bases separating them. The CDR3 is made up of 12 amino acids. The CDR3 sequence is CAWAGGSYGYTF. CDR3 coding DNA: TGTGCCTGGGCGGGGGGGAGCTATGGCTACACCTTC.

The V gene is TRBV19, the J gene TRBJ2-7, with D perhaps matching TRBD1 (5 bases). CDR1 is LNHDA and CDR2 is SQIVND in the germline V gene (reference sequence). The CDR3 runs 14 residues. Trimming took 6 bases from V and 2 from J, leaving 14 bases between them. In DNA, the CDR3 is TGTGCCAGTAGGGCAGGGTTTTACCCCTACGAGCAGTACTTC. This encodes CASRAGFYPYEQYF.

The chain links TRBV5-6 to TRBJ2-7, with 8 bases identical to TRBD1. The CDR3 length is 12 residues. The V gene end was trimmed by 4 bases and the J gene end by 12 bases; junction bases not matched to a gene: 9. Germline CDR1 is SGHDT and CDR2 is YYEEEE. The CDR3 coding sequence is TGTGCCAGCAGCCCCGGGACAGGCCCCTCGTACTTC. Its protein is CASSPGTGPSYF.

V is TRBV9 and J is TRBJ2-5; the D is unclear. The CDR3 has 14 residues. Per germline, CDR1 SGDLS and CDR2 YYNGEE. V dropped 0 bases and J dropped 5 bases, with 11 bases sitting between them. In DNA form, the CDR3 reads TGTGCCAGCAGCGTAGCGGCGGCGTCGGAGACCCAGTACTTC. Protein sequence: CASSVAAASETQYF.

V and J are TRBV11-2 and TRBJ1-2; the D gene is possibly TRBD1 (5 bases). Germline CDR1 is SGHAT and CDR2 is FQNNGV. The CDR3 is 16 residues long. V gave up 1 base and J gave up 5 bases, with 17 bases separating them. The DNA of the CDR3 is TGTGCCAGCAGCTTAGTGGGGGTCGGGGGAGGATATGGCTACACCTTC. This encodes CASSLVGVGGGYGYTF.

The rearrangement links TRBV6-5 to TRBJ1-2, with 7 positions matching TRBD1. This CDR3 has 14 residues. Per germline, CDR1 MNHEY and CDR2 SVGAGI. J gave up 3 bases and V 6 bases, and 7 bases lay outside the gene matches. The CDR3 DNA follows: TGTGCCAGCAGCTATGACAGGGAGTACTATGGCTACACCTTC. Amino acids: CASSYDREYYGYTF.

The chain has TRBV20-1 and TRBJ2-3, with TRBD2 matching 8 bases. The junction had 33 bases not matched to a gene; V was cut back by 3 bases and J by 4 bases. The CDR3 is made up of 23 amino acids. The germline V gene encodes CDR1 DFQATT and CDR2 SNEGSKA (reference sequence). The DNA of the CDR3 is TGCAGTGCTAGTGGTTTGAGGACTAGCAGTTTCCCCGAACAACAAGCAAGAGCAGATACGCAGTATTTT. Translation gives CSASGLRTSSFPEQQARADTQYF.